One and the same sample provided the 27 T cell receptor beta chains below, sequenced in a study of CD8+CD57+ T cells in acquired aplastic anemia. The template used for profiling TCR beta VDJ and CDR3 was genomic DNA. Using its own MiXCR run on the reads, TCRdb lists one record per CDR3 protein. The repertoire holds 150,000 to 200,000 distinct CDR3 sequences, with over 40% as singletons. It was patients with CD8+CD57+ cell expansion by flow cytometry who were chosen for sequencing. The specimen was sorted CD4+, CD8+, or CD8+CD57+ T cells (not recorded which) from PBMCs. The receptors were sampled from a human donor with aplastic anemia.

This chain connects TRBV10-2 to TRBJ2-2, with a possible D match to TRBD2 (6 bases). The CDR3 totals 13 residues. CDR1 and CDR2 (germline): WSHSY, SAAADI. V lost 6 bases and J 6 bases, leaving 11 bases between the germline ends. CDR3 coding DNA: TGCGCCAGCAGGGGAGGTGTGGCCGGGGAGCTGTTTTTT. Translating gives CASRGGVAGELFF.

The table lists this clonotype with a few counts. A much larger clonotype is one base distant, so this may be a read error. The chain joins TRBV10-3 to TRBJ1-5, with D possibly being TRBD1 (6 bases). This CDR3 contains 14 residues. The ends were cut back, 10 bases at V and 6 bases at J, with 19 bases in the middle. Germline V gene data show CDR1 as ENHRY and CDR2 as SYGVKD. The CDR3 loop reads CASSPGQNGQPQHF. CDR3 nucleotide sequence: TGTGCCAGCAGCCCCGGACAGAATGGTCAGCCCCAGCATTTT.

The DNA for the CDR3 is TGTGCCAGCAGCCAGACTAGTTCGGCGCAGTATTTT. It translates to CASSQTSSAQYF. The rearrangement links TRBV3-1 to TRBJ2-3; maybe TRBD2 (6 bases). This CDR3 region has 12 residues. Trimming left V 3 bases short and J 10 bases short, with 11 bases between. Germline values: CDR1 LGHDT, CDR2 YNNKEL (reference sequence).

This clonotype has only one observation. This rearrangement joins TRBV13 to TRBJ2-7; weak D call: TRBD1 (8 bases). CDR3 length: 14 amino acids. V was cut by 10 bases and J by 4 bases, with 20 bases left in between. Germline loops: CDR1 PRHDT, CDR2 FYEKMQ (reference sequence). CDR3 loop: CATAGSGDRYEQYF. The CDR3 coding sequence is TGTGCCACCGCGGGGAGCGGGGACAGGTACGAGCAGTACTTC.

This chain joins TRBV10-3 and TRBJ2-2, with D possibly TRBD1 on 6 matching bases. Germline loops: CDR1 ENHRY, CDR2 SYGVKD. The CDR3 loop spans 17 amino acids. Deletions cut 4 bases from V and 2 bases from J, with 17 bases between. DNA for the CDR3: TGTGCCATCAGTGGGGCTTCGGGGACAACTAACACCGGGGAGCTGTTTTTT. This sequence encodes CAISGASGTTNTGELFF.

There are many counts of this clonotype. The V and J genes are TRBV19 and TRBJ1-3; unclear D gene. In germline, CDR1 is LNHDA, CDR2 SQIVND (reference sequence). The CDR3 has 15 residues. Trimming shortened V by 6 bases and J by 2 bases, and 14 bases separated the two germline ends. CDR3 bases: TGTGCCAGTAGACTCAGACCCAGCCCTGGAAACACCATATATTTT. As protein: CASRLRPSPGNTIYF.

As regards this clonotype: At one of its ends the junction is not consistent with the germline gene, which may arise from a read error. The chain recombines TRBV7-3 with TRBJ2-1; D is tentatively TRBD1 or TRBD2 (5 bases each). The germline gives CDR1 SGHTA, CDR2 FQGTGA. There are 15 residues in the CDR3. CDR3: CASSSKVGGYNEQLF. CDR3 DNA: TGTGCCAGCAGCTCGAAGGTTGGGGGTTACAATGAGCAGCTCTTC.

This clonotype was seen more than once but under ten times. This chain joins TRBV29-1 and TRBJ2-7; D might be TRBD1 (6 bases). The CDR3 is made up of 13 amino acids. V was clipped by 4 bases and J by 0 bases, with 10 bases between them. Germline CDR1 and CDR2: SQVTM and ANQGSEA. The CDR3 is CSVAQGHSYEQYF. In DNA form, the CDR3 reads TGCAGCGTTGCCCAGGGGCACTCCTACGAGCAGTACTTC.

V and J are TRBV12-3 or TRBV12-4 and TRBJ2-5, with 15 bases aligning to TRBD2. The junction had 7 bases not matched to a gene; V was cut back by 6 bases and J by 5 bases. This CDR3 is built from 16 residues. This CDR3 reads CASSRGLAGGPETQYF. CDR3 nucleotides: TGTGCCAGCAGCCGAGGACTAGCGGGAGGGCCGGAGACCCAGTACTTC.

This clonotype was counted between two and nine times. The chain's CDR3 is CASSLGLAGGFYEQYF. CDR3 nucleotide sequence: TGTGCCAGCAGTTTAGGACTAGCGGGAGGGTTCTACGAGCAGTACTTC. This sequence joins TRBV27 and TRBJ2-7; 15 bases fit TRBD2. From germline, CDR1 is MNHEY and CDR2 SMNVEV (reference sequence). CDR3 length: 16 amino acids. Trimming removed 2 bases from V and 3 bases from J; junction bases left unmatched: 2.

This clonotype appeared a few times. The V and J genes are TRBV27 and TRBJ1-2, with a weak D call TRBD1 (6 bases). The CDR3 covers 15 residues. Germline values: CDR1 MNHEY, CDR2 SMNVEV (reference sequence). V gave up 3 bases and J gave up 4 bases, with 15 bases separating them. CDR3 sequence reads: CASSFLGARSYGYTF. The CDR3 DNA sequence: TGTGCCAGCAGTTTCTTGGGGGCTCGGAGCTATGGCTACACCTTC.

The chain is built from TRBV18 and TRBJ1-1, with 9 bases identical to TRBD1. The trim removed 4 bases at V and 1 base at J, leaving 7 bases unmatched. Germline CDR1 KGHSH, CDR2 LQKENI. The CDR3 is 16 residues long. CDR3: CASSRGKGQGNTEAFF. CDR3 DNA sequence: TGTGCCAGCTCACGGGGAAAGGGACAGGGGAACACTGAAGCTTTCTTT.

A note on this clonotype: This sequence may be a read error, since a much larger clone differs from it by one base. The CDR3 carries no conserved terminal phenylalanine or tryptophan, so it likely arises from a read error. Here the CDR3 reads CASSNPGPLGETQYL. The CDR3 region has the DNA TGTGCCAGCAGCAATCCGGGGCCGCTGGGAGAGACCCAGTACCTC. The rearrangement uses TRBV5-4 and TRBJ2-5; D is tentatively TRBD1 or TRBD2 (5 bases each). CDR1 SGHNT and CDR2 YYREEE come from the germline V gene (reference sequence). The CDR3 is 15 residues long. V was cut by 4 bases and J by 4 bases, with 17 bases left in between.

This clonotype was seen many times. The CDR3 nucleotides read TGTGCCAGCAGCCAAAAACAGGGTGAAGGAAACACCATATATTTT. Translation: CASSQKQGEGNTIYF. This chain connects TRBV5-4 to TRBJ1-3; maybe TRBD1 (6 bases). The CDR3 is 15 residues long. Germline V lookup: CDR1 SGHNT, CDR2 YYREEE (reference sequence). The V end was cut by 4 bases, the J end by 4 bases, with 15 bases between.

V gene TRBV20-1 combines with J gene TRBJ2-1; TRBD2 aligns across 7 bases. Germline loops: CDR1 DFQATT, CDR2 SNEGSKA (reference sequence). With 2 bases clipped from V and 0 bases from J, the junction kept 4 bases outside the gene matches. The CDR3 runs to 15 residues. The CDR3 protein is CSARRGGSSYNEQFF. CDR3 sequence (DNA): TGCAGTGCTAGACGCGGGGGAAGCTCCTACAATGAGCAGTTCTTC.

This clonotype was counted a single time. The chain uses TRBV20-1 and TRBJ1-5; D is ambiguous. Looked up from germline, CDR1 is DFQATT and CDR2 is SNEGSKA (reference sequence). This CDR3 comprises 13 residues. Trimming took off 3 bases at V and 9 bases at J, with 15 bases between the two ends. The CDR3 protein is CSARTDGSGPQHF. The CDR3 nucleotides read TGCAGTGCTAGGACGGACGGTTCAGGGCCCCAGCATTTT.

This clonotype was picked up many times. The chain uses TRBV29-1 and TRBJ1-3; possible D gene TRBD1, 6 bases. V shed 2 bases and J shed 3 bases, with 8 bases lying between them. There are 13 residues in the CDR3. CDR1 and CDR2 from the germline V gene are SQVTM and ANQGSEA. CDR3 sequence (DNA): TGCAGCGTTGAACAGGGACATGGAAACACCATATATTTT. The encoded protein is CSVEQGHGNTIYF.

The V call is TRBV2, the J call TRBJ1-1; D is ambiguous. V dropped 1 base and J dropped 3 bases, with 15 bases sitting between them. The CDR3 consists of 16 residues. CDR1 is SNHLY and CDR2 is FYNNEI in the germline V gene. Here the CDR3 DNA reads TGTGCCAGCAGTGAAGGAGACAACATGGTGTACACTGAAGCTTTCTTT. Protein sequence: CASSEGDNMVYTEAFF.

CDR3 DNA: TGTGCCAGCAGCAGGGACAGGGTTGATGCTTTCTTT. This translates into CASSRDRVDAFF. The chain has TRBV7-9 and TRBJ1-1; TRBD1 matches at 9 bases. The germline gives CDR1 SEHNR, CDR2 FQNEAQ (reference sequence). There are 12 residues in the CDR3. With 5 bases clipped from V and 11 bases from J, the junction kept 6 bases outside the gene matches.

The table lists this clonotype with many counts. CDR3 region: CASSQRTGRNTEAFF. As DNA, the CDR3 is TGTGCCAGCAGCCAAAGGACAGGGCGAAACACTGAAGCTTTCTTT. The chain joins TRBV14 to TRBJ1-1; 8 nucleotides align to TRBD1. There are 15 residues in the CDR3. With V trimmed by 2 bases and J by 2 bases, 4 bases remained unmatched. In germline, CDR1 is SGHDN, CDR2 FVKESK. The full variable domain, its missing parts supplied by reference TRBV14 and TRBJ1-1, is EAGVTQFPSHSVIEKGQTVTLRCDPISGHDNLYWYRRVMGKEIKFLLHFVKESKQDESGMPNNRFLAERTGGTYSTLKVQPAELEDSGVYFCASSQRTGRNTEAFFGQGTRLTVV.

As for this clonotype: Germline is not matched at one junction end, which may reflect a read error. The rearrangement links TRBV6-4 to TRBJ2-5, with 8 bases identical to TRBD2. CDR3 length: 15 residues. CDR1 and CDR2 (germline): MRHNA, SNTAGT. The CDR3 loop is CASSETSGSQGTQYF. CDR3 sequence (DNA): TGTGCCAGCAGCGAAACTAGCGGTAGCCAAGGGACCCAGTACTTC.

At least ten counts were recorded for this clonotype. The chain uses TRBV12-3 or TRBV12-4 and TRBJ2-7; the D gene could be TRBD1 or TRBD2 (6 bases each). The CDR3 spans 16 residues. The V and J ends lost 1 base and 3 bases respectively, with 16 bases between them. The CDR3 loop reads CASSLDRPGADYEQYF. The CDR3 DNA reads TGTGCCAGCAGTTTAGATCGCCCGGGGGCGGACTACGAGCAGTACTTC.

This clonotype was recorded at least ten times. This chain joins TRBV5-1 and TRBJ2-1; 11 nucleotides match TRBD2. V shed 3 bases, J shed 2 bases, and the junction held 4 bases outside the gene matches. The germline V gene has CDR1 SGHRS and CDR2 YFSETQ. CDR3 length: 16 residues. CDR3 protein: CASSSTSGNTYNEQFF. CDR3 nucleotides: TGCGCCAGCAGCTCGACTAGCGGGAACACCTACAATGAGCAGTTCTTC. Full variable domain (remainder filled in from reference TRBV5-1 and TRBJ2-1): KAGVTQTPRYLIKTRGQQVTLSCSPISGHRSVSWYQQTPGQGLQFLFEYFSETQRNKGNFPGRFSGRQFSNSRSEMNVSTLELGDSALYLCASSSTSGNTYNEQFFGPGTRLTVL.

This clonotype was detected many times. The rearrangement joins TRBV9 to TRBJ2-7; 8 nucleotides match TRBD2. The germline V gene encodes CDR1 SGDLS and CDR2 YYNGEE. The length of the CDR3 is 14 residues. V shed 0 bases, J shed 3 bases, and the junction held 2 bases outside the gene matches. The CDR3 DNA is TGTGCCAGCAGCGTAGCAGCGGGAGACTACGAGCAGTACTTC. As protein: CASSVAAGDYEQYF.

This clonotype came up many times. The rearrangement joins TRBV9 to TRBJ2-1; D is ambiguous. CDR1 and CDR2 (germline): SGDLS, YYNGEE. There are 17 residues in the CDR3. V was pared by 0 bases and J by 7 bases, with 20 bases between. The CDR3 region has the DNA TGTGCCAGCAGCGTAGGAGATACCCGTGATTACAAAAATGAGCAGTTCTTC. Encoded protein: CASSVGDTRDYKNEQFF.

V and J are TRBV7-9 and TRBJ2-2; 7 bases align to TRBD1. Trimming at V came to 6 bases and at J to 8 bases, leaving 6 bases not matched to a gene. This CDR3 contains 13 residues. The germline gives CDR1 SEHNR, CDR2 FQNEAQ (reference sequence). Written as DNA, the CDR3 is TGTGCCAGCAGTGTAGACAGGGTGGGGGAGCTGTTTTTT. It codes for CASSVDRVGELFF. Together with reference TRBV7-9 and TRBJ2-2, the CDR3 gives the full variable domain: DTGVSQNPRHKITKRGQNVTFRCDPISEHNRLYWYRQTLGQGPEFLTYFQNEAQLEKSRLLSDRFSAERPKGSFSTLEIQRTEQGDSAMYLCASSVDRVGELFFGEGSRLTVL.

The V and J genes are TRBV5-1 and TRBJ2-7; 12 bases match TRBD1. J gave up 6 bases and V 4 bases, and 5 bases lay outside the gene matches. The CDR3 covers 14 residues. Looked up from germline, CDR1 is SGHRS and CDR2 is YFSETQ. CDR3 nucleotide sequence: TGCGCCAGCAGCATGGGACAGGGGGCAGGCGAGCAGTACTTC. Translating gives CASSMGQGAGEQYF.